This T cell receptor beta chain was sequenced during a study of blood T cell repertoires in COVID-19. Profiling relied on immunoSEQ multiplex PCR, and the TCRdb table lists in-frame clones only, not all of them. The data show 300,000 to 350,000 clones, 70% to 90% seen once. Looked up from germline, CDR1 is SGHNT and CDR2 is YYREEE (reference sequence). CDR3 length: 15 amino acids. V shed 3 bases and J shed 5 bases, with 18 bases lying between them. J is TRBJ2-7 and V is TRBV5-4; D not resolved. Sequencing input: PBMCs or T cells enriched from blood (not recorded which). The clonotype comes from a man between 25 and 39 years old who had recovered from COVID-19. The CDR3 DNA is TGTGCCAGCAGCTCCCCAGGTCTTACCCCCAACGAGCAGTACTTC. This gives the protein CASSSPGLTPNEQYF.